Included here is one T cell receptor beta chain sequence, with context. No antigen is known for it. The entry originates in a study of cytomegalovirus exposure and HLA in healthy donors. Study-wide background: In a later analysis, the roughly 120 validation repertoires were reported to have used the same platform as the roughly 700 first-cohort repertoires. Overall study findings and caveats: Reportedly, cytomegalovirus status was diagnosed with high sensitivity and specificity. The authors listed roughly 150 TCR beta chains as cytomegalovirus-associated. The dataset shows that most TCR sequences were rare, while some public TCRs occurred in many donors.

TCRdb's table, derived via immunoSEQ multiplex PCR, lists solely in-frame clones and lacks some. Among under 150,000 clones, around 88% were seen once, and the ten largest hold roughly 7.7%. The CDR3 has 21 residues. Germline V gene sequence: CDR1 SGHVS, CDR2 FQNEAQ. Trimming took off 4 bases at V and 1 base at J, with 28 bases between the two ends. V usage is TRBV7-8 and J usage is TRBJ1-4; D unresolved. The clonotype comes from a woman under 30 in good health and CMV-seropositive. Sequenced input: PBMCs. As DNA, the CDR3 is TGTGCCAGCAGCTCGCCGGGAGGTCCGGGAACGAATTTTGGAACTAATGAAAAACTGTTTTTT. Translation: CASSSPGGPGTNFGTNEKLFF.